The 17 T cell receptor beta chains given below trace back to one sample, sequenced in a study of cytomegalovirus exposure and HLA in healthy donors (dated by TCRdb to between 2016 and 2019). The protocol used for the library was the immunoSEQ multiplex PCR assay. For the multiplex PCR, a mixture combining 60 forward primers for TCR Vbeta segments and 13 reverse primers for TCR Jbeta segments was used. TCRdb limited this immuneACCESS table to in-frame rearrangements with V and J called. A share of clones is missing; checked studies link under half to unresolved V genes, and the rest is unexplained. The sample table shows 85,000 to 120,000 clones, and about three fifths are seen once. Together, the top ten hold 4.5% to 5% of the sample. The sample taken for sequencing was PBMCs. The receptors were gathered from a human donor in good health.

This clone came up once. This chain links TRBV5-1 with TRBJ2-2, with D possibly TRBD2 on 5 matching bases. The CDR3 length is 14 residues. Trimming pared 5 bases from V and 1 base from J, leaving 9 bases between. From germline, CDR1 is SGHRS and CDR2 YFSETQ. CDR3 loop: CASRKRENTGELFF. CDR3 sequence (DNA): TGCGCCAGCAGGAAACGGGAGAACACCGGGGAGCTGTTTTTT.

This chain uses TRBV5-1 with TRBJ2-7, with TRBD1 as a possible D gene (7 bases). The germline V gene has CDR1 SGHRS and CDR2 YFSETQ. The germline V and J ends were trimmed by 5 bases and 2 bases, with 14 bases remaining between them. The CDR3 totals 14 residues. DNA of the CDR3: TGCGCCAGCAGGCGGGACAGAAGTACCTACGAGCAGTACTTC. This codes for CASRRDRSTYEQYF.

The CDR3 region is CASSVSSSSGGYGTQYF. DNA of the CDR3: TGTGCCAGCAGCGTATCCTCGTCTAGCGGGGGGTATGGTACGCAGTATTTT. The chain recombines TRBV9 with TRBJ2-3; 11 bases are shared with TRBD2. Losses at the gene ends were 1 base for V and 8 bases for J; bases not matched to a gene: 12. Germline V gives CDR1 SGDLS, CDR2 YYNGEE. This CDR3 region has 17 residues.

The chain links TRBV2 to TRBJ2-3, with TRBD2 matching 11 bases. After removal of 0 bases from V and 4 bases from J, the junction contained 3 bases not matched to a gene. Germline lookup yields CDR1 SNHLY and CDR2 FYNNEI. This CDR3 contains 16 residues. The CDR3 loop reads CASSEASGRASDTQYF. In nucleotides, the CDR3 is TGTGCCAGCAGTGAAGCTAGCGGGAGGGCTTCAGATACGCAGTATTTT. The entire variable domain, with the rest obtained from reference TRBV2 and TRBJ2-3, is as follows: EPEVTQTPSHQVTQMGQEVILRCVPISNHLYFYWYRQILGQKVEFLVSFYNNEISEKSEIFDDQFSVERPDGSNFTLKIRSTKLEDSAMYFCASSEASGRASDTQYFGPGTRLTVL.

J is TRBJ2-7 and V is TRBV30; 7 positions match TRBD1. The CDR3 extends over 13 amino acids. Trimming removed 2 bases from V and 5 bases from J; junction bases left unmatched: 6. In germline, CDR1 is GTSNPN, CDR2 SVGIG (reference sequence). The CDR3 spells CAWSRGQVNEQYF. The DNA of the CDR3 is TGTGCCTGGAGTAGGGGGCAGGTTAACGAGCAGTACTTC.

The chain recombines TRBV28 with TRBJ2-7; 9 bases fit TRBD1. CDR1 is MDHEN, CDR2 SYDVKM, per germline. The CDR3 has 15 amino acids. The junction had 5 bases not matched to a gene; V was cut back by 4 bases and J by 1 base. The CDR3 sequence is CASSSTTGGSYEQYF. CDR3 in DNA: TGTGCCAGCAGTTCCACGACAGGGGGGTCCTACGAGCAGTACTTC.

This rearrangement joins TRBV2 to TRBJ1-5, with TRBD1 identical over 9 bases. The CDR3 totals 13 residues. Unmatched junction bases numbered 1, after V lost 4 bases and J lost 6 bases. Germline V gives CDR1 SNHLY, CDR2 FYNNEI. CDR3 DNA sequence: TGTGCCAGCAGTGGGACAGGGGTTCAGCCCCAGCATTTT. Translated: CASSGTGVQPQHF.

This rearrangement joins TRBV6-1 to TRBJ2-5, with 10 bases that match TRBD2. This CDR3 spans 14 amino acids. V dropped 6 bases and J dropped 4; count of bases not matched to a gene: 5. Looked up from germline, CDR1 is MNHNS and CDR2 is SASEGT. In nucleotides, the CDR3 is TGTGCCAGCAGGAATATAGCGGGAGGAGAGACCCAGTACTTC. This translates into CASRNIAGGETQYF.

The rearrangement joins TRBV27 to TRBJ2-5; perhaps TRBD1 as D (6 bases). The germline V and J ends were trimmed by 6 bases and 5 bases, with 13 bases remaining between them. This CDR3 has 13 amino acids. Germline CDR1 reads MNHEY; CDR2 reads SMNVEV (reference sequence). In DNA form, the CDR3 reads TGTGCCAGCAGCACGACAGGTGGGGAGACCCAGTACTTC. Its protein is CASSTTGGETQYF.

This rearrangement joins TRBV5-4 to TRBJ2-6; D is ambiguous. V was cut by 4 bases and J by 0 bases, with 5 bases left in between. The CDR3 has 14 amino acids. The germline V gene has CDR1 SGHNT and CDR2 YYREEE (reference sequence). The CDR3: CASSLYSGANVLTF. For the CDR3, the DNA is TGTGCCAGCAGCCTCTACTCTGGGGCCAACGTCCTGACTTTC.

This clone was found once. The chain recombines TRBV11-3 with TRBJ1-5; perhaps TRBD1 as D (6 bases). Trimming pared 6 bases from V and 3 bases from J, leaving 12 bases between. In germline, CDR1 is SGHNT, CDR2 YENEEA. This CDR3 contains 14 residues. CDR3 bases: TGTGCCAGCAGTCCAGGACAGTACAATCAGCCCCAGCATTTT. Translated, it gives CASSPGQYNQPQHF.

V is TRBV19 and J is TRBJ1-2, with no clear D. There are 14 residues in the CDR3. The V end lost 2 bases, the J end lost 8 bases, and 15 bases lay between the germline ends. CDR1 and CDR2 (germline): LNHDA, SQIVND (reference sequence). This CDR3 reads CASSIFSPARGYTF. The CDR3 region has the DNA TGTGCCAGTAGTATATTCTCCCCGGCCAGGGGCTACACCTTC.

This sequence joins TRBV27 and TRBJ2-1; the D gene is possibly TRBD2 (6 bases). V was pared by 8 bases and J by 2 bases, with 10 bases between. The CDR3 sequence is 13 residues long. Germline V gene lookup returns CDR1 MNHEY and CDR2 SMNVEV (reference sequence). In DNA form, the CDR3 reads TGTGCCAGCCGGGACTCCCCCTACAATGAGCAGTTCTTC. This translates into CASRDSPYNEQFF.

CDR3 in DNA: TGTGCCAGTAGTATCCAGGGACAGGCCTATGGCTACACCTTC. This translates into CASSIQGQAYGYTF. This rearrangement joins TRBV19 to TRBJ1-2; 8 positions match TRBD1. The V gene's germline CDR1 is LNHDA and CDR2 SQIVND (reference sequence). The CDR3 consists of 14 residues. J was trimmed by 4 bases and V by 3 bases; bases with no gene match: 4.

This clone has a handful of counts. This chain links TRBV28 with TRBJ2-1; 9 bases line up with TRBD2. Trimming removed 3 bases from V and 5 bases from J; junction bases left unmatched: 5. Germline assignment: CDR1 MDHEN and CDR2 SYDVKM. The CDR3 sequence is 15 residues long. The CDR3 sequence is CASSFSGSRNNEQFF. In nucleotides, the CDR3 is TGTGCCAGCAGTTTTAGCGGGAGCCGGAACAATGAGCAGTTCTTC.

The J gene is TRBJ1-1, the V gene TRBV19; no firm D call. Germline lookup yields CDR1 LNHDA and CDR2 SQIVND (reference sequence). V was pared by 7 bases and J by 1 base, with 10 bases between. The CDR3 consists of 13 residues. The CDR3 sequence: CASISGGNTEAFF. CDR3 nucleotide sequence: TGTGCCAGTATTTCAGGAGGGAACACTGAAGCTTTCTTT.

V usage is TRBV5-1 and J usage is TRBJ1-5; TRBD1 aligns across 7 bases. The CDR3 runs to 15 residues. The germline gives CDR1 SGHRS, CDR2 YFSETQ. V gave up 2 bases and J gave up 0 bases; unmatched junction bases: 2. CDR3 sequence reads: CASSLRDSSNQPQHF. The CDR3 bases are TGCGCCAGCAGCTTAAGGGACAGTAGCAATCAGCCCCAGCATTTT.